A single sample gave rise to the 17 T cell receptor beta chains below, sequenced in a study of blood T cell repertoires in COVID-19. Measured with immunoSEQ multiplex PCR; TCRdb has only the in-frame clones, and not every one. The table includes some 45,000 clones, more than 65% detected once. Material: peripheral blood. The receptors were sampled from a human donor in a cohort sampled during active COVID-19.

The genes are TRBV9 and TRBJ2-1, with 7 bases identical to TRBD2. There are 16 residues in the CDR3. Trimming removed 2 bases from V and 5 bases from J; junction bases left unmatched: 10. CDR1 and CDR2 (germline): SGDLS, YYNGEE. For the CDR3, the DNA is TGTGCCAGCAGCGTTACCGCCGGGACTACCCACAATGAGCAGTTCTTC. It codes for CASSVTAGTTHNEQFF.

The chain couples TRBV7-2 to TRBJ2-1; a weak D match, TRBD2 (5 bases). V was shortened by 2 bases and J by 4 bases, with 15 bases between the two germline ends. The CDR3 totals 16 residues. Looked up from germline, CDR1 is SGHTA and CDR2 is FQGNSA. CDR3 coding DNA: TGTGCCAGCAGCTTAAAGTCCGGGGATGGATACAATGAGCAGTTCTTC. Protein: CASSLKSGDGYNEQFF. Looking up the rest from reference TRBV7-2 and TRBJ2-1 gives the full variable domain: GAGVSQSPSNKVTEKGKDVELRCDPISGHTALYWYRQSLGQGLEFLIYFQGNSAPDKSGLPSDRFSAERTGGSVSTLTIQRTQQEDSAVYLCASSLKSGDGYNEQFFGPGTRLTVL.

The V gene is TRBV28, the J gene TRBJ1-5; D is possibly TRBD1 (6 bases). The CDR3 extends over 15 amino acids. Germline V lookup: CDR1 MDHEN, CDR2 SYDVKM. V was trimmed by 1 base and J by 4 bases, leaving 11 bases between them. The DNA for the CDR3 is TGTGCCAGCAGTTTATACACAGGGCCAAATCAGCCCCAGCATTTT. It encodes CASSLYTGPNQPQHF.

This clone was seen just once. The V and J genes are TRBV10-3 and TRBJ1-6; 11 nucleotides match TRBD1. J gave up 11 bases and V 7 bases, and 4 bases lay outside the gene matches. CDR1 is ENHRY and CDR2 is SYGVKD in the germline V gene. This CDR3 region has 13 residues. CDR3 DNA: TGTGCCATCACCCCGGGACAGGGGGCACCCCTCCACTTT. This sequence encodes CAITPGQGAPLHF.

The chain links TRBV4-2 to TRBJ1-2; a weak D match, TRBD1 (5 bases). The CDR3 consists of 17 residues. Germline V gene lookup returns CDR1 LGHNA and CDR2 YNFKEQ. V was clipped by 1 base and J by 0 bases, with 15 bases between them. The CDR3 sequence is CASSQAMTRVSNYGYTF. The CDR3 bases are TGTGCCAGCAGCCAAGCAATGACCAGGGTTTCTAACTATGGCTACACCTTC.

The chain's CDR3 is CASSLRQTTYEQYF. The CDR3 region has the DNA TGTGCCAGCAGCCTGAGACAGACCACCTACGAGCAGTACTTC. V usage is TRBV7-8 and J usage is TRBJ2-7; TRBD1 is a possible D gene (5 bases). V was trimmed by 5 bases and J by 2 bases, leaving 13 bases between them. The CDR3 contains 14 residues. Looked up from germline, CDR1 is SGHVS and CDR2 is FQNEAQ. The full variable domain, its missing parts supplied by reference TRBV7-8 and TRBJ2-7, is GAGVSQSPRYKVAKRGQDVALRCDPISGHVSLFWYQQALGQGPEFLTYFQNEAQLDKSGLPSDRFFAERPEGSVSTLKIQRTQQEDSAVYLCASSLRQTTYEQYFGPGTRLTVT.

This sequence joins TRBV11-3 and TRBJ2-1; 13 positions match TRBD2. V lost 1 base and J lost 2; bases outside the gene matches: 11. The V gene's germline CDR1 is SGHNT and CDR2 YENEEA. CDR3 length equals 20 residues. In DNA, the CDR3 is TGTGCCAGCAGCTTAGGTGATGGACTAGCGGGAGTTCGGCCCTACAATGAGCAGTTCTTC. Translating gives CASSLGDGLAGVRPYNEQFF.

V and J are TRBV11-3 and TRBJ2-4; 9 positions agree with TRBD2. This CDR3 is 15 amino acids long. V was clipped by 2 bases and J by 7 bases; unmatched bases: 6. Looked up from germline, CDR1 is SGHNT and CDR2 is YENEEA. The chain's CDR3 is CASSLISGSGNIQYF. CDR3 sequence (DNA): TGTGCCAGCAGCTTAATTAGCGGGAGTGGGAACATTCAGTACTTC.

The CDR3 DNA follows: TGTGCCAGCTCCCTATCAGCGACAGGGCTAAATGGCTACACCTTC. It translates to CASSLSATGLNGYTF. The genes are TRBV18 and TRBJ1-2, with 7 nucleotides matching TRBD1. The CDR3 consists of 15 residues. The V segment lost 6 bases and the J segment 6 bases; nucleotides outside the gene matches: 13. Per germline, CDR1 KGHSH and CDR2 LQKENI.

This clone came up once. The chain uses TRBV10-2 and TRBJ2-1, with TRBD2 matching over 7 bases. Germline-derived CDR1 and CDR2 are WSHSY and SAAADI. The CDR3 extends over 14 amino acids. Trimming removed 0 bases from V and 5 bases from J; junction bases left unmatched: 1. CDR3 in amino acids: CASSESGGNNEQFF. In DNA, the CDR3 is TGCGCCAGCAGTGAGTCCGGGGGGAACAATGAGCAGTTCTTC.

V usage is TRBV6-2 or TRBV6-3 and J usage is TRBJ1-2; TRBD1 is a possible D gene (5 bases). Trimming removed 2 bases from V and 4 bases from J, with 14 bases in between. Per the germline V gene, CDR1 is MNHEY and CDR2 is SVGEGT. This CDR3 is built from 15 residues. CDR3 nucleotides: TGTGCCAGCAGTTACCACGATGACAGAACCTATGGCTACACCTTC. Its translation: CASSYHDDRTYGYTF.

The V and J genes are TRBV30 and TRBJ2-1; 9 bases are shared with TRBD2. This CDR3 is 13 amino acids long. V lost 4 bases and J lost 7; bases outside the gene matches: 5. Germline lookup yields CDR1 GTSNPN and CDR2 SVGIG (reference sequence). CDR3 protein: CAWTSGMGNEQFF. CDR3 in DNA: TGTGCCTGGACTAGCGGGATGGGTAATGAGCAGTTCTTC.

The chain recombines TRBV6-2 or TRBV6-3 with TRBJ2-5; unclear D gene. The germline V and J ends were trimmed by 2 bases and 0 bases, with 4 bases remaining between them. Germline V gene lookup returns CDR1 MNHEY and CDR2 SVGEGT. This CDR3 contains 13 residues. CDR3 loop: CASSYGHQETQYF. DNA of the CDR3: TGTGCCAGCAGTTACGGCCACCAAGAGACCCAGTACTTC.

J is TRBJ1-2 and V is TRBV9; weak D call: TRBD1 (5 bases). Germline V gene sequence: CDR1 SGDLS, CDR2 YYNGEE. This CDR3 has 14 amino acids. Trimming took off 4 bases at V and 8 bases at J, with 18 bases between the two ends. The CDR3 sequence is CASSPRDYPGGYTF. In DNA form, the CDR3 reads TGTGCCAGCAGCCCCCGGGACTACCCGGGAGGCTACACCTTC. Full variable domain (outside the CDR3, taken from reference TRBV9 and TRBJ1-2): DSGVTQTPKHLITATGQRVTLRCSPRSGDLSVYWYQQSLDQGLQFLIQYYNGEERAKGNILERFSAQQFPDLHSELNLSSLELGDSALYFCASSPRDYPGGYTFGSGTRLTVV.

The chain carries TRBV19 and TRBJ1-2, with D uncertain. The CDR3 contains 13 residues. CDR1 and CDR2 from the germline V gene are LNHDA and SQIVND (reference sequence). Trimming cost V 0 bases and J 4 bases, with 6 bases left between them. The CDR3 DNA reads TGTGCCAGTAGTATAGATGCCAGCTATGGCTACACCTTC. This sequence encodes CASSIDASYGYTF.

This clone was counted between two and nine times. The rearrangement uses TRBV5-4 and TRBJ2-7, with TRBD2 identical over 9 bases. CDR3 length equals 15 residues. Germline CDR1 is SGHNT and CDR2 is YYREEE (reference sequence). J was trimmed by 0 bases and V by 0 bases; bases with no gene match: 1. As DNA, the CDR3 is TGTGCCAGCAGCTTGGGACTAGCGGACTCCTACGAGCAGTACTTC. Protein: CASSLGLADSYEQYF.

The V call is TRBV6-5, the J call TRBJ1-1, with 9 bases fitting TRBD1. This CDR3 spans 16 amino acids. Germline CDR1 is MNHEY and CDR2 is SVGAGI. The junction had 11 bases not matched to a gene; V was cut back by 2 bases and J by 7 bases. The CDR3 DNA is TGTGCCAGCAGTTACGGAGGACAACAGGGGGCTTATGAAGCTTTCTTT. It is translated as CASSYGGQQGAYEAFF.